This T cell receptor (beta chain) was identified during a study of blood T cell repertoires in COVID-19. The CDR3 extends over 14 amino acids. Germline CDR1 and CDR2: MNHNS and SASEGT. V lost 5 bases, J lost 2 bases, and 12 bases lay in between. Produced via immunoSEQ multiplex PCR; TCRdb's table is partial and in-frame only. Seen here are under 500,000 clones, around 89% observed once, and the top ten hold roughly 4%. The V call is TRBV6-1, the J call TRBJ1-1; D ambiguous. Material for sequencing was peripheral blood. This clonotype was obtained from a woman aged 30 to 39 with acute or convalescent COVID-19. This CDR3 is CASSTSRQNTEAFF. The DNA for the CDR3 is TGTGCCAGCAGTACGTCCAGGCAAAACACTGAAGCTTTCTTT.